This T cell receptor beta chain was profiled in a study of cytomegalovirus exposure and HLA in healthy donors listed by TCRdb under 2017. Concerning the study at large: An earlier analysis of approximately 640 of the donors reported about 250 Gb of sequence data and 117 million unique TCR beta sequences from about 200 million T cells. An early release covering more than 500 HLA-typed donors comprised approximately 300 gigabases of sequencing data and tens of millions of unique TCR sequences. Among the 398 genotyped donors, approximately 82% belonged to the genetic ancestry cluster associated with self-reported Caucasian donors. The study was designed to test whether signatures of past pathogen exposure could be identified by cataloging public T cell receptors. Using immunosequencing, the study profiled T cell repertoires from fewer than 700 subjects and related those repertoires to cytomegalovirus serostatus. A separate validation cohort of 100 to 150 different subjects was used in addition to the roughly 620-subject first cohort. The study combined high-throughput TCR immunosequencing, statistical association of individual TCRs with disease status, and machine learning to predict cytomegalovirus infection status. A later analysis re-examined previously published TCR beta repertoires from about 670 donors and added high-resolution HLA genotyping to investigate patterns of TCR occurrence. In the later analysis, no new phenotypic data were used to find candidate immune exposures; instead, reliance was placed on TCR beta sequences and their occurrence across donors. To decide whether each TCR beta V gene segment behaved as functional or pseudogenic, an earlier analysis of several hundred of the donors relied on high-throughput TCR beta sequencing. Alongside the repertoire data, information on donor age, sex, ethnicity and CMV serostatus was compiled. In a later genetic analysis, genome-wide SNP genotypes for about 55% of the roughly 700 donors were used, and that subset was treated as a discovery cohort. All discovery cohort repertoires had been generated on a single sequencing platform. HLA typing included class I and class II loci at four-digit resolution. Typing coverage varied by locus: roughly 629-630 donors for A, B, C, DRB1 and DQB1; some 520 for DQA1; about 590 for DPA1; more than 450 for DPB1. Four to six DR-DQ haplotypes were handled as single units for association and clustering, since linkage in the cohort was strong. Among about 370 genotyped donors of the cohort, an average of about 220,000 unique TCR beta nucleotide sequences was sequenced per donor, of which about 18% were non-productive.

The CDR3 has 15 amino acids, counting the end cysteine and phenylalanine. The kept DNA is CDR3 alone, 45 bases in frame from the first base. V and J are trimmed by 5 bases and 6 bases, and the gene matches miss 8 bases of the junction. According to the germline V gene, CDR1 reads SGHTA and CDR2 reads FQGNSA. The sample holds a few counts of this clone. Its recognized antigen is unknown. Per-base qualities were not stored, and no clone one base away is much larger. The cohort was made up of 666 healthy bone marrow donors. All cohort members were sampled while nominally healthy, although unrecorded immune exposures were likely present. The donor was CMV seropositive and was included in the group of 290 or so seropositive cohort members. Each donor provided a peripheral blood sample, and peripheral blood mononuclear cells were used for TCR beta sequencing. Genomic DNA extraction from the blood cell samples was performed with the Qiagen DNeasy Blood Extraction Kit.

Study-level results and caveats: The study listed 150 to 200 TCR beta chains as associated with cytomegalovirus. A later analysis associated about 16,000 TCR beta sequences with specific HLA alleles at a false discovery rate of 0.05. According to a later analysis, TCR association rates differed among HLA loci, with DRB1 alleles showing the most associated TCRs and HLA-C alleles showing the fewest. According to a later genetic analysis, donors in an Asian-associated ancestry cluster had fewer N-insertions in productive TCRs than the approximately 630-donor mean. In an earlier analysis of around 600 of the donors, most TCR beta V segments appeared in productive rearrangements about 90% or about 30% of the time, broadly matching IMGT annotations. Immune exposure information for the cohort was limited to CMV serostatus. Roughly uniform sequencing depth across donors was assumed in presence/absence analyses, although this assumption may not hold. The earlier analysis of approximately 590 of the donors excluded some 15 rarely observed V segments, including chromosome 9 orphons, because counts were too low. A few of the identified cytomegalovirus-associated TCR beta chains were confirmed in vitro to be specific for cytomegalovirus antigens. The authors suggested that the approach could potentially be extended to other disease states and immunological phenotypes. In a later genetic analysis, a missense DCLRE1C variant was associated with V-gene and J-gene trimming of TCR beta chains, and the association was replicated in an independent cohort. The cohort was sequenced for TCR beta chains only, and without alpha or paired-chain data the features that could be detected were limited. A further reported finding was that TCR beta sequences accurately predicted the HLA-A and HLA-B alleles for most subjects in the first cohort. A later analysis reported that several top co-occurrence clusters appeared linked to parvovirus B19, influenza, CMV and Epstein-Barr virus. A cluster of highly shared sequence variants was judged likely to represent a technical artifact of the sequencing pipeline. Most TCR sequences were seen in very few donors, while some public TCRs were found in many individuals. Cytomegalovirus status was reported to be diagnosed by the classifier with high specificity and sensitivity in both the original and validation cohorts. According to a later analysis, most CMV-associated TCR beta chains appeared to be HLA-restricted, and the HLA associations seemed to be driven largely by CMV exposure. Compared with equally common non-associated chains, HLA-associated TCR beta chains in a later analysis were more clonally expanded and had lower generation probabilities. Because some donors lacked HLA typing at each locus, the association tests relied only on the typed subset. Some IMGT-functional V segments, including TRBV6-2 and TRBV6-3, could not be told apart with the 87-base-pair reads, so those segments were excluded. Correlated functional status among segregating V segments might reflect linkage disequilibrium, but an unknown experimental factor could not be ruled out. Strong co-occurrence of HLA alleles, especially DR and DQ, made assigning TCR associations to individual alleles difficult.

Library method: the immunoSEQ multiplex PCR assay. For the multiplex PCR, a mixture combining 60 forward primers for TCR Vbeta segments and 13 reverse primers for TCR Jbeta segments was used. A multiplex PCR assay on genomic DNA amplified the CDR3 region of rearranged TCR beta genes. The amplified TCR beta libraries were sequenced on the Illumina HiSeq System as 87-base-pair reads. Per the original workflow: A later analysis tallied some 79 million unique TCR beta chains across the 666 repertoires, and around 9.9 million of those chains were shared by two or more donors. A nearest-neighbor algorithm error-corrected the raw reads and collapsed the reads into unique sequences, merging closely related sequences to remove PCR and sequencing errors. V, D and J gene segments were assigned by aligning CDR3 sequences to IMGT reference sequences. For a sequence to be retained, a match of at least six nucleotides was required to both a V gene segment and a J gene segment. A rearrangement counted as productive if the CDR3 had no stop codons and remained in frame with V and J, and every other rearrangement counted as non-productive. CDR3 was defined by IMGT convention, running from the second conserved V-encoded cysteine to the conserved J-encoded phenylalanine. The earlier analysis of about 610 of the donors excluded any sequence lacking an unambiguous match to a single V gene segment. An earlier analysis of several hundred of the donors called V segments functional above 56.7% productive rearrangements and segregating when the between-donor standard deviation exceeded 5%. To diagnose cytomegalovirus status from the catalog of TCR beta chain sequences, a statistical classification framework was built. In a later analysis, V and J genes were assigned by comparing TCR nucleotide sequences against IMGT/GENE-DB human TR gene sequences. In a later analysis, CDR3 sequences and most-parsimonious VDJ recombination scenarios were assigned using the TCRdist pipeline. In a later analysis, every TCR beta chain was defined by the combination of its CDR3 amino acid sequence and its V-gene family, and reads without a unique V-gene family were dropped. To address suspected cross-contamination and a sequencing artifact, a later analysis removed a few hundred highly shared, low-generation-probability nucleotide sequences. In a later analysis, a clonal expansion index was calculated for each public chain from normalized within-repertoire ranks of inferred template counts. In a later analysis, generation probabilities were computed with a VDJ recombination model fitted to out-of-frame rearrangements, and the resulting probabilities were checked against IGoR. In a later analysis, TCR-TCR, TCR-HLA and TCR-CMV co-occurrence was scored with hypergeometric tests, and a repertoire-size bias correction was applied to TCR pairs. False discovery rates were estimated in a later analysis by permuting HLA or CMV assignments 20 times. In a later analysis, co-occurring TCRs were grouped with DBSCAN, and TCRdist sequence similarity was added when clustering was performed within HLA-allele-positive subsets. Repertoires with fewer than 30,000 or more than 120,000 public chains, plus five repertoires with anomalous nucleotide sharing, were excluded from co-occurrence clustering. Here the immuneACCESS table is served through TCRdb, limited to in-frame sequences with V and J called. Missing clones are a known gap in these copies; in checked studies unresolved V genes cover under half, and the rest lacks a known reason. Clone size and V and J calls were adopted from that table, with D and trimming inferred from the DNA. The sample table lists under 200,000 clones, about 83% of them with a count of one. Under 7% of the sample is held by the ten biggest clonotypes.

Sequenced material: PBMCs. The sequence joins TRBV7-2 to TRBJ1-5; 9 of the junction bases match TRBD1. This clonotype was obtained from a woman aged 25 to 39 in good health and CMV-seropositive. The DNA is TGTGCCAGCAGCCTAGTCCCGGGACAGGGTCAGCCCCAGCATTTT. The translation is CASSLVPGQGQPQHF. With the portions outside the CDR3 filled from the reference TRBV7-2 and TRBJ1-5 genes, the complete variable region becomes GAGVSQSPSNKVTEKGKDVELRCDPISGHTALYWYRQSLGQGLEFLIYFQGNSAPDKSGLPSDRFSAERTGGSVSTLTIQRTQQEDSAVYLCASSLVPGQGQPQHFGDGTRLSIL.